This paragraph reports one TCR beta chain. Assay: immunoSEQ multiplex PCR; the TCRdb copy retains only in-frame clones and omits some. Of roughly 30,000 clones listed, more than 75% are singletons. This record comes from a study of PD-L1 blockade in urothelial cancer. Between the trimmed V and J ends, which lost 7 bases and 5 bases, there was a span of 8 bases. CDR3 size: 11 residues. Germline lookup yields CDR1 MDHEN and CDR2 SYDVKM. The sequencing used PBMCs, collected around atezolizumab (anti-PD-L1) treatment. The gene calls are TRBV28 and TRBJ2-5, with D uncertain. The receptor comes from a man in his fifties with urothelial cancer. The CDR3 sequence: CASTFRETQYF. The CDR3 DNA reads as TGTGCCAGCACCTTCAGGGAGACCCAGTACTTC. Variable domain in full (rest from reference TRBV28 and TRBJ2-5): DVKVTQSSRYLVKRTGEKVFLECVQDMDHENMFWYRQDPGLGLRLIYFSYDVKMKEKGDIPEGYSVSREKKERFSLILESASTNQTSMYLCASTFRETQYFGPGTRLLVL.